The rows below give T cell receptor beta chains drawn from one sample of a study of human T cells and chemical hapten exposure. MiXCR, applied by TCRdb to the RACE reads, yields one record per CDR3 protein. Of approximately 120,000 distinct CDR3 sequences in the sample, 9% to 9.5% were seen once. The sequenced sample was whole blood, obtained in connection with sensitization to the hapten diphenylcyclopropenone (DPC). The receptors were sampled from a woman aged 40-49 years with alopecia areata. Some clones in this sample may be carry-over from other donors' samples. The CDR3 runs from the conserved cysteine through the conserved F or W. D genes are given only for firm matches. Where a row states a size, it is once, few, many or the class of an expanded clone; other rows omit it.

J: TRBJ1-1
D: TRBD1
V: TRBV2
size: many
DNA: TGTGCCAGCAGTGATACAGGGGGGAACACTGAAGCTTTCTTT
CDR3: CASSDTGGNTEAFF

J: TRBJ2-1
D: TRBD2
V: TRBV20-1
size: few
DNA: TGCAGTGCTAGAGATTCGGCTGTTAGGCGGGGGGCAGGCAATGAGCAGTTCTTC
CDR3: CSARDSAVRRGAGNEQFF

J: TRBJ1-5
D: -
V: TRBV6-5
size: -
DNA: TGTGCCAGCAGTTCTTTTCGCCCTGGGGGCAATCAGCCCCAGCATTTT
CDR3: CASSSFRPGGNQPQHF

J: TRBJ2-7
D: TRBD2
V: TRBV7-8
size: few
DNA: TGTGCCAGCAGCACCCCTTCTAGCGGGGGATACTACGAGCAGTACTTC
CDR3: CASSTPSSGGYYEQYF

J: TRBJ1-5
D: -
V: TRBV6-5
size: -
DNA: TGTGCCAGCAGTTACCTGACAGGTAGTCATCCGCATTTT
CDR3: CASSYLTGSHPHF

J: TRBJ2-1
D: -
V: TRBV10-1
size: many
DNA: TGCGCCAGCAGTGAGTCGGGTAGGCGTGAGCAGTTCTTC
CDR3: CASSESGRREQFF

J: TRBJ2-5
D: -
V: TRBV12-3/TRBV12-4
size: many
DNA: TGTGCCAGCACTCCGGCGGGGCAAGAGACCCAGTACTTC
CDR3: CASTPAGQETQYF

J: TRBJ2-2
D: -
V: TRBV6-2/TRBV6-3
size: -
DNA: TGTGCCAGCAGTCCGTGGGGCGGGGAGCTGTTTTTT
CDR3: CASSPWGGELFF

J: TRBJ2-3
D: -
V: TRBV5-4
size: few
DNA: TGTGCCAGCAGCTTGTGGGGGGCGAATACGCAGTATTTT
CDR3: CASSLWGANTQYF

J: TRBJ2-2
D: -
V: TRBV7-2
size: -
DNA: TGTGCCAGCAGCGCTCCCCAGGGGAGCCGTGCCGGGGAGCTGTTTTTT
CDR3: CASSAPQGSRAGELFF

J: TRBJ2-3
D: TRBD1
V: TRBV2
size: few
DNA: TGTGCCAGCAGCCGGGACAGGCCTACTGGCACAGATACGCAGTATTTT
CDR3: CASSRDRPTGTDTQYF

J: TRBJ2-7
D: TRBD1
V: TRBV18
size: -
DNA: TGTGCCAGCTCATCCTCGGACAGGGGGGGCTACGAGCAGTACTTC
CDR3: CASSSSDRGGYEQYF

J: TRBJ2-7
D: TRBD2
V: TRBV6-2/TRBV6-3
size: few
DNA: TGTGCCAGCAGTTACGGGCTACAAGGACTAGTATCCTACGAGCAGTACTTC
CDR3: CASSYGLQGLVSYEQYF

J: TRBJ1-3
D: TRBD1
V: TRBV7-9
size: -
DNA: TGTGCCAGCAGCGGGACAGGGGGGATTTCCTCTGGAAACACCATATATTTT
CDR3: CASSGTGGISSGNTIYF

J: TRBJ2-7
D: TRBD2
V: TRBV27
size: many
DNA: TGTGCCAGCAGTTTATCTCCACCAGGACTAGCAGAATGGTACGAGCAGTACTTC
CDR3: CASSLSPPGLAEWYEQYF

J: TRBJ2-7
D: TRBD2
V: TRBV6-5
size: many
DNA: TGTGCCAGCAGTTACTCGAGGCTAGCGGGGGGTTACGAGCAGTACTTC
CDR3: CASSYSRLAGGYEQYF

J: TRBJ2-1
D: -
V: TRBV7-9
size: few
DNA: TGTGCCAGCAGCTTAATTGTCGAATCCTACAATGAGCAGTTCTTC
CDR3: CASSLIVESYNEQFF

J: TRBJ1-5
D: -
V: TRBV19
size: many
DNA: TGTGCCAGTAGTATCAAAGGGGAGGCTCAGCCCCAGCATTTT
CDR3: CASSIKGEAQPQHF

J: TRBJ2-3
D: TRBD1
V: TRBV2
size: -
DNA: TGTGCCAGCAGCAAAGGGACAGGGCTCACAGATACGCAGTATTTT
CDR3: CASSKGTGLTDTQYF

J: TRBJ2-1
D: -
V: TRBV7-6
size: many
DNA: TGTGCCAGCAGCTTGTCCAGGGACTCTGAGCAGTTCTTC
CDR3: CASSLSRDSEQFF

J: TRBJ1-3
D: TRBD1
V: TRBV11-3
size: few
DNA: TGTGCCAGCAGCTTAGATCCAGGACAGGTGAACTCTGGAAACACCATATATTTT
CDR3: CASSLDPGQVNSGNTIYF

J: TRBJ2-4
D: -
V: TRBV29-1
size: -
DNA: TGCAGCGGCACCCTGGTTAGAGGGGACATTCAGTACTTC
CDR3: CSGTLVRGDIQYF

J: TRBJ1-1
D: TRBD1
V: TRBV10-3
size: many
DNA: TGTGCCATCAGTGTCGGGACAGGGGGCGCGGGAGCTTTCTTT
CDR3: CAISVGTGGAGAFF

J: TRBJ1-4
D: TRBD1
V: TRBV3-1
size: -
DNA: TGTGCCAGCAGCCGCCGGGACAGCGATGAAAAACTGTTTTTT
CDR3: CASSRRDSDEKLFF

J: TRBJ2-1
D: -
V: TRBV29-1
size: many
DNA: TGCAGCACGGGGGATGAGCAGTTCTTC
CDR3: CSTGDEQFF

J: TRBJ1-1
D: -
V: TRBV21-1
size: few
DNA: TGTGCCAGCAGCCACTGGCGTGTAGCGAACACTGAAGCTTTCTTT
CDR3: CASSHWRVANTEAFF

J: TRBJ1-1
D: -
V: TRBV6-5
size: many
DNA: TGTGCCAGCAGACCAACACAGGGTCAGGGCACTGAAGCTTTCTTT
CDR3: CASRPTQGQGTEAFF

J: TRBJ2-2
D: -
V: TRBV7-7
size: many
DNA: TGTGCCAGCAGCTTAAACCCCGGGGGAAACACCGGGGAGCTGTTTTTT
CDR3: CASSLNPGGNTGELFF

J: TRBJ1-1
D: -
V: TRBV4-1
size: -
DNA: TGCGCCAGCAGCCAAGGGGCAGGCACTGAAGCTTTCTTT
CDR3: CASSQGAGTEAFF

J: TRBJ1-5
D: -
V: TRBV6-2/TRBV6-3
size: many
DNA: TGTGCCAGCAGTCAAGGGCATAGTCAGCCCCAGCATTTT
CDR3: CASSQGHSQPQHF

J: TRBJ2-4
D: TRBD1
V: TRBV4-1
size: many
DNA: TGCGCCAGCAGCCGGTGGGACAGGGGGACGGCGAACATTCAGTACTTC
CDR3: CASSRWDRGTANIQYF

J: TRBJ2-1
D: -
V: TRBV7-2
size: -
DNA: TGTGCCAGCAGCTTCCGGCCTCATTCTTACAATGAGCAGTTCTTC
CDR3: CASSFRPHSYNEQFF

J: TRBJ2-7
D: -
V: TRBV6-1
size: -
DNA: TGTGCCAGCGTCCGGGACACCCGGTACGAGCAGTACTTC
CDR3: CASVRDTRYEQYF

J: TRBJ1-1
D: TRBD1
V: TRBV12-3/TRBV12-4
size: many
DNA: TGTGCCAGCAGCTGGGACAGGGAAGCTTTCTTT
CDR3: CASSWDREAFF

J: TRBJ2-2
D: -
V: TRBV11-2
size: -
DNA: TGTGCCAGCAGCCACGGGACGTTGAACACCGGGGAGCTGTTTTTT
CDR3: CASSHGTLNTGELFF

J: TRBJ2-3
D: -
V: TRBV4-3
size: few
DNA: TGCGCCAGCAGCCAGGGGCCCTACTCACAGATCACAGATACGCAGTATTTT
CDR3: CASSQGPYSQITDTQYF

J: TRBJ2-7
D: TRBD1
V: TRBV5-6
size: -
DNA: TGTGCCAGCAGCCTGGGACAGCGGACCTCCTACGAGCAGTACTTC
CDR3: CASSLGQRTSYEQYF

J: TRBJ1-6
D: TRBD1
V: TRBV7-9
size: many
DNA: TGTGCCAGCAGCTCAGCCCCCGGGACAGGGGAAGTTTATAATTCACCCCTCCACTTT
CDR3: CASSSAPGTGEVYNSPLHF

J: TRBJ2-3
D: -
V: TRBV10-3
size: few
DNA: TGTGCCATCAGCAGGACGGGGACTAGCACAGATACGCAGTATTTT
CDR3: CAISRTGTSTDTQYF

J: TRBJ2-3
D: -
V: TRBV19
size: few
DNA: TGTGCCAGTAGGTGGCGAGGAACAGATACGCAGTATTTT
CDR3: CASRWRGTDTQYF

J: TRBJ2-6
D: -
V: TRBV12-3/TRBV12-4
size: -
DNA: TGTGCCAGCAGCCCTACTTCTGGGGCCAACGTCCTGACTTTC
CDR3: CASSPTSGANVLTF

J: TRBJ1-2
D: -
V: TRBV6-1
size: many
DNA: TGTGCCAGCAGGATGGGAGTTGACTATGGCTACACCTTC
CDR3: CASRMGVDYGYTF

J: TRBJ1-2
D: TRBD1
V: TRBV4-1
size: few
DNA: TGCGTCAGCAGCCAAGAGGGCCGGGACAGGGTATTTTTCACCTTC
CDR3: CVSSQEGRDRVFFTF

J: TRBJ2-2
D: -
V: TRBV6-1
size: many
DNA: TGTGCCAGCAGGGGGAGAAATACCGGGGAGCTGTTTTTT
CDR3: CASRGRNTGELFF

J: TRBJ2-7
D: TRBD2
V: TRBV7-2
size: few
DNA: TGTGCCAGCAGCTTAGAAGCACGGGGGGCCTACGAGCAGTACTTC
CDR3: CASSLEARGAYEQYF

J: TRBJ1-5
D: -
V: TRBV12-3/TRBV12-4
size: few
DNA: TGTGCCAGCAGCCCCGGGAAGTCCGGGGCTGGTCAGCCCCAGCATTTT
CDR3: CASSPGKSGAGQPQHF

J: TRBJ2-2
D: -
V: TRBV5-1
size: -
DNA: TGCGCCAGCACCCCGAATATAGTAGGGACCGGGGAGCTGTTTTTT
CDR3: CASTPNIVGTGELFF

J: TRBJ2-2
D: -
V: TRBV6-2/TRBV6-3
size: many
DNA: TGTGCCAGCAGTCATCTAGCGCCCGGGGAGCTGTTTTTT
CDR3: CASSHLAPGELFF

J: TRBJ1-5
D: -
V: TRBV12-3/TRBV12-4
size: many
DNA: TGTGCCAGCAGTTTAGAGGCCAGACCCCTAGGAGGAAGCAATCAGCCCCAGCATTTT
CDR3: CASSLEARPLGGSNQPQHF

J: TRBJ1-6
D: -
V: TRBV14
size: few
DNA: TGTGCCAGCAGCCCCGATGTCACCTATAATTCACCCCCCCACTTT
CDR3: CASSPDVTYNSPPHF